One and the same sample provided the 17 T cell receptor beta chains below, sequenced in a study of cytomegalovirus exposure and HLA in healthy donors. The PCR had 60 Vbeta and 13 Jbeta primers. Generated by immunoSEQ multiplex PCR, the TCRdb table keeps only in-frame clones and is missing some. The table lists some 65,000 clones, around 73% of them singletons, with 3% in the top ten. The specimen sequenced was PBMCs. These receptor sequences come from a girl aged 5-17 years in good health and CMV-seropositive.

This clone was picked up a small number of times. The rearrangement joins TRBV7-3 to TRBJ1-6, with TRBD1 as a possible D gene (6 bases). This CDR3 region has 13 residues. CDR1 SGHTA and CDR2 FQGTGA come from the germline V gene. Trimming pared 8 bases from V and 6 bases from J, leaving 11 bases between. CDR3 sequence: CASALQGNSPLHF. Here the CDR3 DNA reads TGTGCCAGCGCGTTACAGGGTAATTCACCCCTCCACTTT.

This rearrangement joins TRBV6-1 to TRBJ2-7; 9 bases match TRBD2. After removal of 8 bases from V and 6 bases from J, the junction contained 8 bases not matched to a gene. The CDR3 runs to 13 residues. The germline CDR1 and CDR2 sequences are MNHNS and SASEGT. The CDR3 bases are TGTGCCAGCCTTAGCGGGGGCCTTAGCGAGCAGTACTTC. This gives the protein CASLSGGLSEQYF.

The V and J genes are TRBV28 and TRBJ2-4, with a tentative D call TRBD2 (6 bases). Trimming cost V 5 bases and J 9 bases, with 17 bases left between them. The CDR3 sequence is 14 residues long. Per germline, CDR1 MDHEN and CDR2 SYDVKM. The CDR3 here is CASSTQGWGGIQYF. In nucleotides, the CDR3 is TGTGCCAGCAGTACTCAGGGTTGGGGAGGCATTCAGTACTTC.

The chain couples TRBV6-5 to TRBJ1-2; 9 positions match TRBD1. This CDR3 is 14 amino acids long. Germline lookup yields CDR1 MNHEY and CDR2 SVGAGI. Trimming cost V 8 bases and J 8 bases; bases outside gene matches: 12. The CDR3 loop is CASAYLRQGGGYTF. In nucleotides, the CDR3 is TGTGCCAGCGCCTACCTTCGACAGGGGGGGGGCTACACCTTC.

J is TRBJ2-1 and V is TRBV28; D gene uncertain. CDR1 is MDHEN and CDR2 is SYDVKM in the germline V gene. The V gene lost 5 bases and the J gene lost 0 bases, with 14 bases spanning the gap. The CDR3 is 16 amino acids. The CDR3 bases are TGTGCCAGCAGTCGCCAGGATTTCAGCTCCTACAATGAGCAGTTCTTC. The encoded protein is CASSRQDFSSYNEQFF. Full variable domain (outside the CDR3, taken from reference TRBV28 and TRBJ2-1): DVKVTQSSRYLVKRTGEKVFLECVQDMDHENMFWYRQDPGLGLRLIYFSYDVKMKEKGDIPEGYSVSREKKERFSLILESASTNQTSMYLCASSRQDFSSYNEQFFGPGTRLTVL.

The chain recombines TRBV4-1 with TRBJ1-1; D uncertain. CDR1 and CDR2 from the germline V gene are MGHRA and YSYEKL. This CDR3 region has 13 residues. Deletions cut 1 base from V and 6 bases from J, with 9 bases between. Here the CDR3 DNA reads TGCGCCAGCAGCCAAGCAGGCGTCCCTGAAGCTTTCTTT. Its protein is CASSQAGVPEAFF.

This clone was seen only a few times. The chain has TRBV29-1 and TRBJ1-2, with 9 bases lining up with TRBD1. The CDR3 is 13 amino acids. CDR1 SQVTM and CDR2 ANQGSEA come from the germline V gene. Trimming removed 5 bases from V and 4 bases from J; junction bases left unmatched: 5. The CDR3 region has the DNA TGCAGCGTTACTACAGGGGGCAGCTATGGCTACACCTTC. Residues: CSVTTGGSYGYTF.

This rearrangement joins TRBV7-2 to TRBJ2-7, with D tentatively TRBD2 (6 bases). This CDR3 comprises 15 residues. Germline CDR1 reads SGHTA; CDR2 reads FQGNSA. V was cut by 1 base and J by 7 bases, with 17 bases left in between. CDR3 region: CASSLVGGRPEEQYF. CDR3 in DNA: TGTGCCAGCAGCTTAGTAGGAGGGCGACCTGAGGAGCAGTACTTC.

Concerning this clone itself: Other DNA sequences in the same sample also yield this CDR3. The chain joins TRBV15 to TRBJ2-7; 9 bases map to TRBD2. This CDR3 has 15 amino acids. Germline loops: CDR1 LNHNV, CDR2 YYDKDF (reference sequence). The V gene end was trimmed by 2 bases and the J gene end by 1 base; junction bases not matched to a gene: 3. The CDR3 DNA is TGTGCCACCAGCAGACGACTAGCGGATTCCTACGAGCAGTACTTC. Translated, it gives CATSRRLADSYEQYF. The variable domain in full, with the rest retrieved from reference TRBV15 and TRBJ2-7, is DAMVIQNPRYQVTQFGKPVTLSCSQTLNHNVMYWYQQKSSQAPKLLFHYYDKDFNNEADTPDNFQSRRPNTSFCFLDIRSPGLGDTAMYLCATSRRLADSYEQYFGPGTRLTVT.

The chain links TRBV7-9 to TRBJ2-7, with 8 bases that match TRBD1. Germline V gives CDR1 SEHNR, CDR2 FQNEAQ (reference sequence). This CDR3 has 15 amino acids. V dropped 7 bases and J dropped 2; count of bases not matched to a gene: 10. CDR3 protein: CASNHLGDRTYEQYF. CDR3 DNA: TGTGCCAGCAACCACCTGGGGGACAGGACCTACGAGCAGTACTTC.

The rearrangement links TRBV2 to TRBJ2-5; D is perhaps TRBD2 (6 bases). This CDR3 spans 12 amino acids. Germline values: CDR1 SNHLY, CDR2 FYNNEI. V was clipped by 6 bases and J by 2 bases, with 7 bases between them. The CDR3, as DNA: TGTGCCAGCAGGGAGGGTCAAGAGACCCAGTACTTC. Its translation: CASREGQETQYF.

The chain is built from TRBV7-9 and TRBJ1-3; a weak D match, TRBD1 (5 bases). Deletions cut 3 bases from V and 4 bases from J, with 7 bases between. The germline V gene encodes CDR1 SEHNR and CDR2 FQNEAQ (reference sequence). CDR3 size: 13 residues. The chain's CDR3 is CASSLAGGNTIYF. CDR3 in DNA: TGTGCCAGCAGCTTGGCAGGGGGAAACACCATATATTTT.

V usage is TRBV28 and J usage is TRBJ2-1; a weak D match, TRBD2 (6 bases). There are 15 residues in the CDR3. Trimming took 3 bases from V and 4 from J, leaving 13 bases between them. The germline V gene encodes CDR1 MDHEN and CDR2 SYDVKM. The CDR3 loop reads CASSFWRDSYNEQFF. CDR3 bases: TGTGCCAGCAGTTTTTGGCGGGACTCATACAATGAGCAGTTCTTC.

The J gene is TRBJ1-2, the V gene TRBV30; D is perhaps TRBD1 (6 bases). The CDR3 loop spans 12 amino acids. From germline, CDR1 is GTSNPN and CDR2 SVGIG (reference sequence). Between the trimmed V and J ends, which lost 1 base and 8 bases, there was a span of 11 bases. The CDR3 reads CAWSGSRGGYTF. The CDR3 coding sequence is TGTGCCTGGAGTGGTTCTAGGGGGGGCTACACCTTC.

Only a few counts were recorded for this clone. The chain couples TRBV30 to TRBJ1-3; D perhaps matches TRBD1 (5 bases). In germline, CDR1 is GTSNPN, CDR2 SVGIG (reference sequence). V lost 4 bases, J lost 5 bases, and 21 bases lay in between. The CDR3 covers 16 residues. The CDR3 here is CAWKPLRTGGRNTIYF. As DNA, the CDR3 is TGTGCCTGGAAACCGCTCCGGACGGGGGGAAGAAACACCATATATTTT. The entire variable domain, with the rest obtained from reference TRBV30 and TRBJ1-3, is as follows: SQTIHQWPATLVQPVGSPLSLECTVEGTSNPNLYWYRQAAGRGLQLLFYSVGIGQISSEVPQNLSASRPQDRQFILSSKKLLLSDSGFYLCAWKPLRTGGRNTIYFGEGSWLTVV.

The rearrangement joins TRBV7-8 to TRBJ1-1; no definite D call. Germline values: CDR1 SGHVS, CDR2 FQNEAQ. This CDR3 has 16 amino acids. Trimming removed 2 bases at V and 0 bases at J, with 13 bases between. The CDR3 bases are TGTGCCAGCAGCTTACTCTTAGGGAGATTGAACACTGAAGCTTTCTTT. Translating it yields CASSLLLGRLNTEAFF.

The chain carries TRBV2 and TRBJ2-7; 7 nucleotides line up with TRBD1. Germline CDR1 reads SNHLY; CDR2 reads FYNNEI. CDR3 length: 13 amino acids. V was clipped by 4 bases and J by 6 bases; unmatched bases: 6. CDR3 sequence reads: CASSVDRSPEQYF. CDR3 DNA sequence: TGTGCCAGCAGTGTGGACAGGAGTCCCGAGCAGTACTTC.